These 2 T cell receptor beta chains were all obtained from the same sample, sequenced in a study of blood T cell repertoires in COVID-19. The assay was immunoSEQ multiplex PCR, and TCRdb's table has in-frame clones only and misses some. The sample contains some 350,000 clones, about four fifths of which appear only once. Sequenced: peripheral blood. These receptors all stem from a man under 40 with active or convalescent COVID-19.

The rearrangement joins TRBV29-1 to TRBJ1-3; 11 nucleotides align to TRBD1. The germline V gene has CDR1 SQVTM and CDR2 ANQGSEA. V was clipped by 5 bases and J by 9 bases; unmatched bases: 6. CDR3 length: 13 residues. The CDR3 nucleotides are TGCAGCGTTACCCCTGGACAGGGGGCCACCATATATTTT. It specifies CSVTPGQGATIYF.

This sequence joins TRBV7-9 and TRBJ2-7; 9 bases line up with TRBD1. Germline V gives CDR1 SEHNR, CDR2 FQNEAQ (reference sequence). J lost 5 bases, V lost 4 bases, and 6 bases had no gene match. The CDR3 consists of 14 residues. Here the CDR3 reads CASSSNRGRHEQYF. The CDR3 region has the DNA TGTGCCAGCAGCTCAAACAGGGGGCGGCACGAGCAGTACTTC. The full variable domain, rest sourced from reference TRBV7-9 and TRBJ2-7, is DTGVSQNPRHKITKRGQNVTFRCDPISEHNRLYWYRQTLGQGPEFLTYFQNEAQLEKSRLLSDRFSAERPKGSFSTLEIQRTEQGDSAMYLCASSSNRGRHEQYFGPGTRLTVT.